One and the same sample provided the 19 T cell receptor beta chains below, sequenced in a study of blood T cell repertoires in COVID-19. Only in-frame clones appear in the TCRdb table, and some are missing; sequencing was by immunoSEQ multiplex PCR. There are around 260,000 clones in the sample; approximately 84% occur only once, and 15% to 19% lies in the top ten. Sequencing input: peripheral blood. The receptors here all came from a person between 70 and 80 years old with COVID-19, enrolled during active disease.

The rearrangement joins TRBV14 to TRBJ2-5; the match to TRBD1 covers 7 bases. Germline V gives CDR1 SGHDN, CDR2 FVKESK. Losses at the gene ends were 5 bases for V and 5 bases for J; bases not matched to a gene: 11. The CDR3 is 15 amino acids. The CDR3 sequence: CASSLRQGTRETQYF. The CDR3 DNA reads as TGTGCCAGCAGCTTACGACAGGGTACTAGGGAGACCCAGTACTTC.

V and J are TRBV3-1 (or the pseudogene TRBV3-2) and TRBJ2-7, with D uncertain. Trimming shortened V by 0 bases and J by 3 bases, and 21 bases separated the two germline ends. The CDR3 runs 18 residues. Germline-derived CDR1 and CDR2 are LGHDT and YNNKEL (reference sequence). The CDR3 region has the DNA TGTGCCAGCAGCCAAGATTGGGCCACGCCTATCGCCAGCTACGAGCAGTACTTC. Translation: CASSQDWATPIASYEQYF.

The chain uses TRBV29-1 and TRBJ1-4, with D possibly TRBD1 on 6 matching bases. The CDR3 is 15 amino acids. V gave up 6 bases and J gave up 3 bases, with 17 bases separating them. Germline V gives CDR1 SQVTM, CDR2 ANQGSEA. The CDR3 region has the DNA TGCAGCGTCGGCCGCTACAGGGATGCTAATGAAAAACTGTTTTTT. As protein: CSVGRYRDANEKLFF.

This chain connects TRBV21-1 to TRBJ1-1; the table assigns TRBD1, which was not confirmed against the DNA. TRBV21-1 represents a pseudogene. The CDR3 covers 19 residues. Here the CDR3 reads CASSKAPRTGKLMNTEAFF. The CDR3 DNA reads TGTGCCAGCAGCAAAGCGCCCCGGACAGGGAAGCTTATGAACACTGAAGCTTTCTTT.

The chain links TRBV19 to TRBJ1-5; 12 nucleotides align to TRBD1. The germline V gene encodes CDR1 LNHDA and CDR2 SQIVND (reference sequence). The V and J ends lost 5 bases and 4 bases, in that order; junction bases with no gene match: 3. CDR3 length: 15 amino acids. The CDR3, as DNA: TGTGCCAGTAGTGGGACAGGGGGCTTTAATCAGCCCCAGCATTTT. It encodes CASSGTGGFNQPQHF. The full variable domain, in which reference TRBV19 and TRBJ1-5 provide the parts outside the CDR3, is DGGITQSPKYLFRKEGQNVTLSCEQNLNHDAMYWYRQDPGQGLRLIYYSQIVNDFQKGDIAEGYSVSREKKESFPLTVTSAQKNPTAFYLCASSGTGGFNQPQHFGDGTRLSIL.

This rearrangement joins TRBV7-9 to TRBJ1-3; no firm D call. The CDR3 covers 14 residues. Looked up from germline, CDR1 is SEHNR and CDR2 is FQNEAQ (reference sequence). V lost 5 bases and J 1 base, leaving 9 bases between the germline ends. The CDR3 spells CASSPAGSGNTIYF. Here the CDR3 DNA reads TGTGCCAGCAGCCCCGCAGGATCTGGAAACACCATATATTTT.

This clone has just one count. The chain links TRBV5-1 to TRBJ2-7, with D possibly TRBD2 on 5 matching bases. This CDR3 region has 13 residues. The V end was cut by 4 bases, the J end by 2 bases, with 10 bases between. Germline V gives CDR1 SGHRS, CDR2 YFSETQ. CDR3 DNA sequence: TGCGCCAGCAGCGTGGGGAGCGCCTACGAGCAGTACTTC. This translates into CASSVGSAYEQYF.

DNA for the CDR3: TGCGCCAGCAGCTCCCCGGGACAGAAGGTCAATGAGCAGTTCTTC. Translated: CASSSPGQKVNEQFF. The V gene is TRBV5-1, the J gene TRBJ2-1; TRBD1 matches at 7 bases. After removal of 3 bases from V and 6 bases from J, the junction contained 9 bases not matched to a gene. CDR1 is SGHRS and CDR2 is YFSETQ in the germline V gene. There are 15 residues in the CDR3.

The chain employs TRBV6-5 and TRBJ1-5, with TRBD1 matching over 8 bases. The germline V gene has CDR1 MNHEY and CDR2 SVGAGI. V dropped 8 bases and J dropped 3; count of bases not matched to a gene: 6. The CDR3 consists of 14 residues. The CDR3, as DNA: TGTGCCAGCCGGGACAGGACCACCAATCAGCCCCAGCATTTT. Protein sequence: CASRDRTTNQPQHF.

CDR3 in amino acids: CASSLTERNTIYF. The CDR3 coding sequence is TGTGCCAGCAGCTTAACGGAGCGAAACACCATATATTTT. The chain is built from TRBV7-7 and TRBJ1-3, with no clear D. The CDR3 contains 13 residues. Trimming removed 2 bases at V and 5 bases at J, with 7 bases between. From germline, CDR1 is SSHAT and CDR2 FNYEAQ (reference sequence).

For the CDR3, the DNA is TGTGCCAGTAGTTCTTCCCGCGGGGAGGATGAAAAACTGTTTTTT. Protein: CASSSSRGEDEKLFF. The chain uses TRBV19 and TRBJ1-4; D uncertain. The CDR3 loop spans 15 amino acids. Looked up from germline, CDR1 is LNHDA and CDR2 is SQIVND (reference sequence). The V gene lost 5 bases and the J gene lost 6 bases, with 16 bases spanning the gap.

The chain couples TRBV5-4 to TRBJ1-1; D ambiguous. Deletions cut 4 bases from V and 4 bases from J, with 14 bases between. The CDR3 consists of 14 residues. The germline CDR1 and CDR2 sequences are SGHNT and YYREEE (reference sequence). CDR3 DNA sequence: TGTGCCAGCAGCCATACGGGAGGAGCCACTGAAGCTTTCTTT. Its translation is CASSHTGGATEAFF.

This sequence joins TRBV25-1 and TRBJ2-1, with a tentative D call TRBD1 (6 bases). The length of the CDR3 is 14 residues. The germline CDR1 and CDR2 sequences are MGHDK and SYGVNS. With 3 bases removed from V and 12 bases from J, the gap between germline ends came to 18 bases. The CDR3 loop is CASSDLWGPGVQFF. The CDR3 DNA is TGTGCCAGCAGTGATTTATGGGGGCCCGGCGTGCAGTTCTTC.

V and J are TRBV9 and TRBJ1-6, with no clear D. Germline CDR1 is SGDLS and CDR2 is YYNGEE. The CDR3 spans 17 residues. V lost 6 bases, J lost 4 bases, and 20 bases lay in between. CDR3 sequence: CASNPGLSSEYNSPLHF. The CDR3 nucleotides read TGTGCCAGCAACCCTGGCCTCTCAAGCGAATATAATTCACCCCTCCACTTT.

V and J are TRBV3-1 (or the pseudogene TRBV3-2) and TRBJ2-5; 13 bases line up with TRBD2. In germline, CDR1 is LGHDT, CDR2 YNNKEL (reference sequence). CDR3 length equals 18 residues. With 5 bases clipped from V and 4 bases from J, the junction kept 13 bases outside the gene matches. CDR3 in amino acids: CASSKLAGGPELGETQYF. CDR3 sequence (DNA): TGTGCCAGCAGCAAACTAGCGGGGGGGCCTGAGTTGGGAGAGACCCAGTACTTC.

In DNA, the CDR3 is TGTGCCAGCAGCTTCCGAACTAGCACAGATACGCAGTATTTT. This encodes CASSFRTSTDTQYF. The genes are TRBV7-2 and TRBJ2-3; D uncertain. Per the germline V gene, CDR1 is SGHTA and CDR2 is FQGNSA. The CDR3 is made up of 14 amino acids. Trimming removed 3 bases from V and 0 bases from J, with 7 bases in between. Complete variable domain (other parts from reference TRBV7-2 and TRBJ2-3): GAGVSQSPSNKVTEKGKDVELRCDPISGHTALYWYRQSLGQGLEFLIYFQGNSAPDKSGLPSDRFSAERTGGSVSTLTIQRTQQEDSAVYLCASSFRTSTDTQYFGPGTRLTVL.

The chain is built from TRBV5-1 and TRBJ1-5, with 8 bases matching TRBD1. Germline CDR1 and CDR2: SGHRS and YFSETQ. The CDR3 has 14 residues. Trimming took 4 bases from V and 6 from J; bases not matched to a gene: 6. The CDR3: CASSPAGGSQPQHF. In DNA form, the CDR3 reads TGCGCCAGCAGCCCGGCAGGGGGCAGTCAGCCCCAGCATTTT.

V usage is TRBV3-1 (or the pseudogene TRBV3-2) and J usage is TRBJ2-7; D remains ambiguous. The length of the CDR3 is 13 residues. The germline V gene encodes CDR1 LGHDT and CDR2 YNNKEL (reference sequence). V lost 3 bases and J 2 bases, leaving 8 bases between the germline ends. As DNA, the CDR3 is TGTGCCAGCAGCCAGGCCGCGGCCTACGAGCAGTACTTC. Translating gives CASSQAAAYEQYF.

This rearrangement joins TRBV6-5 to TRBJ2-1; D not resolved. The V and J ends lost 0 bases and 7 bases respectively, with 10 bases between them. Germline V gene lookup returns CDR1 MNHEY and CDR2 SVGAGI. CDR3 size: 14 residues. In nucleotides, the CDR3 is TGTGCCAGCAGTTACTCGATATCTGAGAATGAGCAGTTCTTC. Its protein product is CASSYSISENEQFF.